This paragraph covers one T cell receptor (beta chain) sequence. TCRdb analysed the reads with MiXCR anew, one entry per CDR3 protein. Of roughly 640,000 distinct CDR3 sequences in the sample, roughly 26% are singletons; the top ten hold roughly 8%. The data originate from a study of T cell repertoires in cytomegalovirus infection. This clonotype was obtained from a human donor in good health (CMV status not recorded). Some clones in this sample may be carry-over from other donors' samples. Sequences were obtained from CD8+ T cells from PBMCs.

As DNA, the CDR3 is TGTGCCATCAGTGTAGCGGGCGATCAGCCCCAGCATTTT. Translation: CAISVAGDQPQHF. The gene calls are TRBV10-3 and TRBJ1-5; D is uncertain. The germline CDR1 and CDR2 sequences are ENHRY and SYGVKD. V lost 4 bases to trimming and J lost 5 bases, with 9 bases between them. The CDR3 runs to 13 residues.